Listed below are T cell receptor beta chains from one sample, sequenced in a study of OX40 agonist ivuxolimab in advanced cancers. Clones were sequenced by immunoSEQ multiplex PCR, and TCRdb holds only the in-frame ones, with some missing. The sample records 94,000 or so clones, under 90% being singletons. The sample here was CD4+ or CD8+ T cells sorted from blood, taken in a trial of the OX40 agonist ivuxolimab. All receptors derive from an adult with an advanced solid tumor such as melanoma, head and neck, liver or kidney cancer. Each CDR3 is given with its conserved first and last residue. The order of the fields is V gene, CDR3 length, J gene, clone size, D gene, CDR3 DNA, CDR3 protein. D genes are given only for firm matches. The size entry is marked missing in some rows and otherwise reads once, few, many or a size class.

>TRBV19|15|TRBJ1-4|.|TRBD1
TGTGCCAGTAGTATGGACAGGATGGGTAATGAAAAACTGTTTTTT
CASSMDRMGNEKLFF
>TRBV10-1|12|TRBJ2-1|.|.
TGCGCCAGCAGTCACACCCTGAATGAGCAGTTCTTC
CASSHTLNEQFF
>TRBV7-6|14|TRBJ1-4|once|.
TGTGCCAGCAGCTTAGGGCAGTGGAATGAAAAACTGTTTTTT
CASSLGQWNEKLFF
>TRBV9|14|TRBJ1-6|.|TRBD1
TGTGCCAGCAGCGTAGGAGGGGGCAGTTCACCCCTCCACTTT
CASSVGGGSSPLHF
>TRBV6-5|11|TRBJ2-1|.|.
TGTGCCAGCAGACTGGACAATGAGCAGTTCTTC
CASRLDNEQFF
>TRBV15|17|TRBJ2-7|once|TRBD1
TGTGCCACCAGCAGAGATGGGCCTGGACAGGGTTCCTACGAGCAGTACTTC
CATSRDGPGQGSYEQYF
>TRBV7-9|17|TRBJ1-4|.|.
TGTGCCAGCAGCTTAATCTGGCAGAGGGCAGATAATGAAAAACTGTTTTTT
CASSLIWQRADNEKLFF
>TRBV14|12|TRBJ2-7|.|.
TGTGCCAGCAGCCAAAATTCGGACGAGCAGTACTTC
CASSQNSDEQYF
>TRBV9|16|TRBJ1-3|.|.
TGTGCCAGCAGCCCCCCACCCACCTTCTCTGGAAACACCATATATTTT
CASSPPPTFSGNTIYF
>TRBV5-1|14|TRBJ2-7|few|TRBD1
TGCGCCAGCAGAGTCGGGACAGGGGATCTCGAGCAGTACTTC
CASRVGTGDLEQYF
>TRBV6-1|14|TRBJ1-1|.|.
TGTGCCAGCAGTGAAGCGGGGGGCGAGCTGGGAGCTTTCTTT
CASSEAGGELGAFF
>TRBV5-1|14|TRBJ2-7|.|.
TGCGCCAGCAGCTTAGGTCAGGATTGGGACGAGCAGTACTTC
CASSLGQDWDEQYF
>TRBV11-3|14|TRBJ2-3|.|.
TGTGCCAGCAGCTTAACATCTAGCACAGATACGCAGTATTTT
CASSLTSSTDTQYF
>TRBV6-1|18|TRBJ1-6|.|.
TGTGCCAGCAGTGAATTTACAGGGTCAAGCTCCTATAATTCACCCCTCCACTTT
CASSEFTGSSSYNSPLHF
>TRBV29-1|12|TRBJ2-1|.|.
TGCAGCGTTGAAGTTAGCAGTAATGAGCAGTTCTTC
CSVEVSSNEQFF
>TRBV6-1|17|TRBJ1-4|once|TRBD1
TGTGCCAGCAGTGAAGCGACAGGGGTGGAAGGATGGGAAAAACTGTTTTTT
CASSEATGVEGWEKLFF
>TRBV19|15|TRBJ1-5|.|.
TGTGCCAGTAGTATGGGTTGGGGGGTCAATCAGCCCCAGCATTTT
CASSMGWGVNQPQHF
>TRBV11-3|16|TRBJ2-5|.|.
TGTGCCAGCAGCCGGGCGGGGGCGCTGGGTCAAGAGACCCAGTACTTC
CASSRAGALGQETQYF
>TRBV2|15|TRBJ1-2|.|.
TGTGCCAGCAGTGAACAGGGTAACCAAGGGGATGGCTACACCTTC
CASSEQGNQGDGYTF
>TRBV7-2|13|TRBJ1-2|.|.
TGTGCCAGCAGCTTCGGGGGGACGTATGGCTACACCTTC
CASSFGGTYGYTF
>TRBV6-5|14|TRBJ1-5|.|TRBD1
TGTGCCAGCAGTAGGGACAGGTTCGAGGGGCCCCAGCATTTT
CASSRDRFEGPQHF
>TRBV28|16|TRBJ2-5|once|.
TGTGCCAGCAGTTTGCGTTCGGGGGGCCACCAAGAGACCCAGTACTTC
CASSLRSGGHQETQYF
>TRBV7-2|15|TRBJ2-2|.|TRBD1
TGTGCCAGCAGCCCAGGACAGGGGAGAACCGGGGAGCTGTTTTTT
CASSPGQGRTGELFF
>TRBV5-6|16|TRBJ2-1|.|.
TGTGCCAGCAGCCCTCTAGGGGGGGGGATCTACAATGAGCAGTTCTTC
CASSPLGGGIYNEQFF
>TRBV7-3|15|TRBJ2-3|.|.
TGTGCCAGCAGCGAAGCCGGACAGCCCACAGATACGCAGTATTTT
CASSEAGQPTDTQYF
>TRBV7-2|16|TRBJ2-2|.|.
TGTGCCAGCAGCTTAGTGTCAGTCCGAAGCACCGGGGAGCTGTTTTTT
CASSLVSVRSTGELFF
>TRBV5-4|15|TRBJ1-1|.|TRBD1
TGTGCCAGCAGCTTGGGACAGGGACTGAACACTGAAGCTTTCTTT
CASSLGQGLNTEAFF
>TRBV12-5|15|TRBJ2-5|.|TRBD1
TGTGCTAGTGGTTCGGGACAGGGGTGGCAAGAGACCCAGTACTTC
CASGSGQGWQETQYF
>TRBV5-8|15|TRBJ2-5|.|.
TGTGCCAGCAGCTTGCGGCAGACTTCGCGCGAGACCCAGTACTTC
CASSLRQTSRETQYF
>TRBV19|15|TRBJ1-5|.|.
TGTGCCAGTAGTACCTTCGGGACCCACAATCAGCCCCAGCATTTT
CASSTFGTHNQPQHF
>TRBV19|15|TRBJ2-3|.|TRBD2
TGTGCCAGTAGGAGACTAGCGGGGGGCACAGATACGCAGTATTTT
CASRRLAGGTDTQYF
>TRBV5-6|16|TRBJ2-2|.|TRBD1
TGTGCCAGCAGCTTGGTTGGGACAGGGTCCGCCGGGGAGCTGTTTTTT
CASSLVGTGSAGELFF
>TRBV15|15|TRBJ2-2|.|.
TGTGCCACCAGCAGAGCACTAGGTAACACCGGGGAGCTGTTTTTT
CATSRALGNTGELFF
>TRBV7-2|17|TRBJ1-2|.|TRBD1
TGTGCCAGCAGCCCGCGAACTTTTTCACAGGGGTCGGGTGGCTACACCTTC
CASSPRTFSQGSGGYTF
>TRBV28|16|TRBJ2-4|.|.
TGTGCCAGCGGGTTTGGACAGCTACTAGCCAAAAACATTCAGTACTTC
CASGFGQLLAKNIQYF
>TRBV7-9|15|TRBJ2-3|.|TRBD1
TGTGCCAGCAGTATCACAGGGGGCTCCACAGATACGCAGTATTTT
CASSITGGSTDTQYF
>TRBV30|15|TRBJ1-2|.|.
TGTGCCTGGAGAATGGGGAGGAGAACTCTCTATGGCTACACCTTC
CAWRMGRRTLYGYTF
>TRBV4-3|15|TRBJ2-3|.|.
TGCGCCAGCAGCCAAGATCTTGTGTCCACAGATACGCAGTATTTT
CASSQDLVSTDTQYF
>TRBV20-1|11|TRBJ1-2|many|TRBD1
TGCAGTGCGGCAGGGGGCAATGGCTACACCTTC
CSAAGGNGYTF
>TRBV30|15|TRBJ1-2|.|TRBD1
TGTGCCTGGAGTATCATCGTCCGGGACAGGGGGGGCTACACCTTC
CAWSIIVRDRGGYTF
>TRBV27|16|TRBJ2-2|.|.
TGTGCCAGCAGTAAACGGAGCCAGGGGAACACCGGGGAGCTGTTTTTT
CASSKRSQGNTGELFF
>TRBV7-2|14|TRBJ1-1|.|.
TGTGCCAGCAGCTTTAGAGACTTGAACACTGAAGCTTTCTTT
CASSFRDLNTEAFF
>TRBV18|17|TRBJ1-4|.|TRBD1
TGTGCCAGCTCACCGGACAGGGTCAGAGTTGCTAATGAAAAACTGTTTTTT
CASSPDRVRVANEKLFF
>TRBV6-6|15|TRBJ2-7|once|.
TGTGCCAGCAGTTACAGGGCAGATCGGGGGTACGAGCAGTACTTC
CASSYRADRGYEQYF
>TRBV7-9|15|TRBJ2-3|.|TRBD2
TGTGCCAGCAGCTTAGACGGGAGGGGGACAGATACGCAGTATTTT
CASSLDGRGTDTQYF
>TRBV7-6|12|TRBJ1-5|.|.
TGTGCCAGCAGCTTTTTAGATCAGCCCCAGCATTTT
CASSFLDQPQHF
>TRBV28|12|TRBJ2-7|.|.
TGTGCCAGCAGGAGCACAGGGTACGAGCAGTACTTC
CASRSTGYEQYF
>TRBV14|15|TRBJ1-1|once|TRBD1
TGTGCCAGCAGCCGCTGGACAGGGGGGAACACTGAAGCTTTCTTT
CASSRWTGGNTEAFF
>TRBV19|12|TRBJ1-2|few|.
TGTGCCAGTAACATGGACAGAAGTTTCCCCACCTTC
CASNMDRSFPTF
>TRBV6-5|15|TRBJ1-5|.|.
TGTGCCAGCAGTTACTCCCGGGCAGACAATCAGCCCCAGCATTTT
CASSYSRADNQPQHF
>TRBV7-9|16|TRBJ2-2|.|.
TGTGCCAGCAGCTTAGGAGGCCCTACCCCCACCGGGGAGCTGTTTTTT
CASSLGGPTPTGELFF
>TRBV21-1|15|TRBJ2-1|.|.
TGTGCCAGCAGCGCGCCGATCAGGGGCTACAATGAGCAGTTCTTC
CASSAPIRGYNEQFF
>TRBV9|15|TRBJ2-2|few|.
TGTGCCAGCAGTATCTCGACAGCGAACACCGGGGAGCTGTTTTTT
CASSISTANTGELFF
>TRBV14|17|TRBJ2-3|few|.
TGTGCCAGCAGCCAAGTCCGGGCAGGGAGTGGCCCAGATACGCAGTATTTT
CASSQVRAGSGPDTQYF
>TRBV19|12|TRBJ2-3|.|.
TGTGCCAGTAGTATAGAGGGAGATACGCAGTATTTT
CASSIEGDTQYF
>TRBV11-2|12|TRBJ1-2|.|.
TGTGCCAGCAGCTTACCGCACTATGGCTACACCTTC
CASSLPHYGYTF
>TRBV11-2|15|TRBJ2-1|.|.
TGTGCCAGCAGCTTAGTGGCCGGGGCTAACAATGAGCAGTTCTTC
CASSLVAGANNEQFF
>TRBV5-4|12|TRBJ2-3|.|.
TGTGCCAGCAGCTCCCTCACAGATACGCAGTATTTT
CASSSLTDTQYF
>TRBV2|15|TRBJ1-1|.|.
TGTGCCAGCACCCCGGGACGGGAGATGAACACTGAAGCTTTCTTT
CASTPGREMNTEAFF
>TRBV5-1|15|TRBJ2-3|.|TRBD1
TGCGCCAGCAGCTTGGGACAGGGTTTGAGAGATACGCAGTATTTT
CASSLGQGLRDTQYF